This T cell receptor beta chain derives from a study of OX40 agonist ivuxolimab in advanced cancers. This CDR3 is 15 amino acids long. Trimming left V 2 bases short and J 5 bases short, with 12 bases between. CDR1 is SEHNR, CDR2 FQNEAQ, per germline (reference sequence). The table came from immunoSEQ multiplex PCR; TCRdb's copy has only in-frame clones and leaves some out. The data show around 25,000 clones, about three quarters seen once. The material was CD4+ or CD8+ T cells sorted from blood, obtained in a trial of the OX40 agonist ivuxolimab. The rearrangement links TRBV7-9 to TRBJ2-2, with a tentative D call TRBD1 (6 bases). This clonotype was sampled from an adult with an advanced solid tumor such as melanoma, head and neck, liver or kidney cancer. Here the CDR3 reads CASSLIGTPTGELFF. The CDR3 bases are TGTGCCAGCAGCTTAATCGGGACACCTACCGGGGAGCTGTTTTTT.